These T cell receptor beta chains were read from a single sample in a study of glioma-infiltrating T cells after dendritic cell vaccination. Here immunoSEQ multiplex PCR was the method, and the copy in TCRdb shows in-frame clones only, minus some. The table has 93,000 or so clones, about four fifths seen once. Here the sequenced sample was blood, taken before dendritic cell vaccination. The receptors come from a human donor with glioblastoma. Both conserved end residues are part of each CDR3. A D gene is named only where the DNA matches it firmly. Not all rows give a size; the values are once, few, many and, for expanded clones, a class.

NA	TRBJ1-1	TRBV5-4	NA	TGTGCCAGCAGCGTAGGGGCACCGGGGGGCACTGAAGCTTTCTTT	CASSVGAPGGTEAFF
NA	TRBJ2-5	TRBV7-9	TRBD1	TGTGCCAGCAGCCCCACAAGGACAGGGTTTTTGACCCAGTACTTC	CASSPTRTGFLTQYF
few	TRBJ1-4	TRBV4-1	NA	TGCGCCAGCAGCCAAGATAGGAACGAGGGTAATGAAAAACTGTTTTTT	CASSQDRNEGNEKLFF
once	TRBJ2-1	TRBV4-3	NA	TGCGCCAGCAGCCAAGATAACAGGGTATACTACAATGAGCAGTTCTTC	CASSQDNRVYYNEQFF
NA	TRBJ1-6	TRBV6-5	NA	TGTGCCAGCAGTTATTCCCGCCCGGGGACACCCCTCCACTTT	CASSYSRPGTPLHF
NA	TRBJ1-2	TRBV10-3	NA	TGTGCCATCAGTGAGTACACCGGGGGTCACTATGGCTACACCTTC	CAISEYTGGHYGYTF
NA	TRBJ1-6	TRBV18	NA	TGTGCCAGCTCGAAGGACAGCTTGCCTTCACCCCTCCACTTT	CASSKDSLPSPLHF
few	TRBJ2-1	TRBV19	TRBD2	TGTGCCAGCAGGACTAGCGGTGAGCAGTTCTTC	CASRTSGEQFF
NA	TRBJ2-2	TRBV4-1	TRBD2	TGCGCCAGCAGCCACCTCGGGACTAGCGGGGGGGCGGACACCGGGGAGCTGTTTTTT	CASSHLGTSGGADTGELFF
NA	TRBJ2-7	TRBV7-2	TRBD2	TGTGCCAGCAGCTTGGGGGGGACCTCCTACGAGCAGTACTTC	CASSLGGTSYEQYF
NA	TRBJ1-1	TRBV7-9	NA	TGTGCCAGCAGCTTAGGGGGCTCCACTGAAGCTTTCTTT	CASSLGGSTEAFF
once	TRBJ2-7	TRBV6-1	NA	TGTGCCAGCAGTGAATCGAGCAGGCCTTACGAGCAGTACTTC	CASSESSRPYEQYF
NA	TRBJ2-7	TRBV5-6	NA	TGTGCCAGCAGCTTGGGCGGTTCGTCTGGCGAGCAGTACTTC	CASSLGGSSGEQYF
NA	TRBJ1-1	TRBV30	NA	TGTGCCTGGAGTAGAGGGGGCACTGAAGCTTTCTTT	CAWSRGGTEAFF
NA	TRBJ2-7	TRBV7-9	NA	TGTGCCAGCAGCCCCTGGGGCGGGGGCCGCTCCTACGAGCAGTACTTC	CASSPWGGGRSYEQYF
NA	TRBJ2-5	TRBV30	TRBD1	TGTGCCTGGAGTATTACAGGGGGCAAAGAGACCCAGTACTTC	CAWSITGGKETQYF
NA	TRBJ2-7	TRBV5-4	TRBD1	TGTGCCAGCAGCTTGGCGGGACAGGGTTTAAGAACCTACGAGCAGTACTTC	CASSLAGQGLRTYEQYF
once	TRBJ1-4	TRBV4-3	TRBD1	TGCGCCAGCAGCCACGGACAGGGGGCTAATGAAAAACTGTTTTTT	CASSHGQGANEKLFF
NA	TRBJ2-5	TRBV6-5	TRBD1	TGTGCCAGCAGTTACGTGGGACAGGGGGCTTTCGAGACCCAGTACTTC	CASSYVGQGAFETQYF
once	TRBJ1-2	TRBV6-5	NA	TGTGCCAGCAGTGGCCGTTACGGGGGGGACTATGGCTACACCTTC	CASSGRYGGDYGYTF
NA	TRBJ1-2	TRBV7-3	NA	TGTGCCAGCAGCTCCGCGAACGAGATTGGCTACACCTTC	CASSSANEIGYTF
NA	TRBJ2-7	TRBV19	NA	TGTGCCAGTAGTATAGAGTCCACAGGGTTGAAGGGCGAGCAGTACTTC	CASSIESTGLKGEQYF
NA	TRBJ2-7	TRBV7-9	NA	TGTGCCAGCAGCACCGGGAACGAGCAGTACTTC	CASSTGNEQYF
NA	TRBJ2-1	TRBV15	TRBD1	TGTGCCACCAGCAGCCGGGACAGGGGGCTAGGTGAGCAGTTCTTC	CATSSRDRGLGEQFF
NA	TRBJ2-5	TRBV5-4	TRBD2	TGTGCCAGCAGCTCGGCGACTAGCGGGGAGGCTTCGACCCAGTACTTC	CASSSATSGEASTQYF
NA	TRBJ2-3	TRBV6-7	TRBD2	TGTGCCAGCAGAGCTCCCCTAGCGGGGGTCCCCCCCACAGATACGCAGTATTTT	CASRAPLAGVPPTDTQYF